This section outlines one TCR beta chain sequence together with its context. This clonotype was found many times. Its antigen specificity is not known. Base qualities were left out, and no much larger clone turns up one base away. This entry comes from a study of patients with pleural tuberculosis (dated by TCRdb to 2014 to 2015). The sample was run on an Illumina Genome Analyzer IIx. TCRdb trimmed the raw reads at Q25, called clones with MiXCR and kept productive beta chains. Rows with a matching CDR3 protein are joined into one entry that keeps the most common DNA and genes. The table for this sample lists 45,000 to 60,000 distinct CDR3 sequences; approximately 7.9% of them were counted only once. The top ten hold roughly 15% of the sample. Looking up the germline V gene yields CDR1 MDHEN and CDR2 SYDVKM. The CDR3 starts with the cysteine, ends with the phenylalanine, and has 15 residues. The kept DNA is CDR3 alone, 45 bases in frame from the first base. Clipping removes 5 bases from V and 7 bases from J, with 7 as the unmatched junction base count.

The V and J segments used are TRBV28 and TRBJ1-6, and 8 junctional nucleotides match TRBD1. The source is a human donor with pleural tuberculosis. The nucleotides are TGTGCCAGCAGTCCTTCGACAGGGGCGAATTCACCCCTCCACTTT. Translated, it reads CASSPSTGANSPLHF.